This TCR beta chain emerged from a study of OX40 agonist ivuxolimab in advanced cancers. Here immunoSEQ multiplex PCR was the method, and the copy in TCRdb shows in-frame clones only, minus some. The table records around 14,000 clones, 93% of them present only once. CDR3 length: 15 amino acids. V was trimmed by 4 bases and J by 0 bases, leaving 10 bases between them. Germline loops: CDR1 PRHDT, CDR2 FYEKMQ (reference sequence). This clone was detected once. The rearrangement joins TRBV13 to TRBJ2-1; D may be TRBD2 (5 bases). The source is an adult with an advanced solid tumor such as melanoma, head and neck, liver or kidney cancer. Sequences were derived from CD4+ or CD8+ T cells sorted from blood, sampled in a trial of the OX40 agonist ivuxolimab. CDR3 amino acids: CASSSRANSYNEQFF. The CDR3, as DNA: TGTGCCAGCAGCTCGCGGGCTAACTCCTACAATGAGCAGTTCTTC.